This T cell receptor beta chain was profiled in a study of patients and donors after allogeneic stem cell transplantation. In this sample, this clonotype turned up a few times. Germline assignment: CDR1 SGHRS and CDR2 YFSETQ. CDR3 size: 14 residues. V lost 0 bases and J 4 bases, leaving 10 bases between the germline ends. MiXCR, applied by TCRdb to the RT-PCR reads, yields one record per CDR3 protein. The sample holds more than 850,000 distinct CDR3 sequences, roughly 18% seen once. Sequencing was carried out using blood, either unsorted or a sorted T cell fraction (not recorded which). The origin of this receptor is a human donor who was either an allogeneic HSCT recipient or a stem cell or donor lymphocyte infusion donor (not recorded which). It is not recorded whose cells these are; they may come from a transplant donor. The gene calls are TRBV5-1 and TRBJ1-1; tentatively, D is TRBD1 (6 bases). As DNA, the CDR3 is TGCGCCAGCAGCTTGGAGGGGGGCCTCACTGAAGCTTTCTTT. It codes for CASSLEGGLTEAFF.